What follows describes a single TCR beta chain. This entry comes from a study of shared T cell receptors in the human thymus. The CDR3 loop spans 19 amino acids. J lost 2 bases, V lost 2 bases, and 17 bases had no gene match. CDR1 SGHDT and CDR2 YYEEEE come from the germline V gene. Repertoires were generated with immunoSEQ multiplex PCR, while TCRdb's copy carries only in-frame clones and drops some. The sample records 700,000 to 750,000 clones, roughly 85% being singletons. This sample also appeared in a second study, on human thymus T cells. From that report: The people who donated were healthy Finnish babies having corrective surgery for congenital heart defects. Corrective heart surgery yielded the resections from which the thymus tissue came. Related research described strongly overlapping thymic repertoires in unrelated people.

Sequencing was done on a sample of thymocytes. This chain links TRBV5-6 with TRBJ2-3; 7 bases are a match to TRBD1. This receptor was identified in a girl in the first two years of life with a congenital heart defect. The CDR3 region has the DNA TGTGCCAGCAGCTTCTCCCCCCGACAGGGCTTAGGGTCCACAGATACGCAGTATTTT. This sequence encodes CASSFSPRQGLGSTDTQYF. The variable domain in full, completed from reference TRBV5-6 and TRBJ2-3, reads DAGVTQSPTHLIKTRGQQVTLRCSPKSGHDTVSWYQQALGQGPQFIFQYYEEEERQRGNFPDRFSGHQFPNYSSELNVNALLLGDSALYLCASSFSPRQGLGSTDTQYFGPGTRLTVL.